This TCR beta chain appears in the sequencing data of a study of shared clonotypes between healthy human individuals (dated by TCRdb to 2018 to 2021). With regard to the full study: Three men and two women, aged 18 to 49 years, made up the cohort. For each donor, CD4 naive and CD4 memory were each run on three plates, CD8 naive on two plates, and CD8 memory on one plate. Blood TCR repertoires of a handful of healthy adults were deeply sequenced to estimate repertoire size and the extent of clonotype sharing between individuals. To increase sequencing depth and limit assay-specific biases, different laboratories used diverse techniques to prepare libraries and sequence TCR repertoires. Each donor's leukapheresis produced roughly between roughly 0.85 and 10 billion PBMCs. Beyond this particular receptor, the publication reports: Larger estimated clonotype richness was generally found for naive subsets than for memory subsets. Sampling was restricted to blood, and TCR repertoires in tissues likely differ from the TCR repertoires found in blood. Based on pairwise subsampling, the degree of clonotype sharing among donors was expected to be affected by sequencing depth. Even with the large sequencing depth, rarefaction of the sorted-subset datasets indicated that sequencing was incomplete. Sharing across a handful of donors was observed for about 5% of naive CD4, 3% to 3.5% of naive CD8, over 2% of memory CD4, and over 0.3% of memory CD8 clonotypes. Clonotypes shared by all four sorted-subset donors showed higher generation probabilities than non-shared clonotypes. The genetic and exposure-history diversity represented was limited by the small number of donors.

This clone is a singleton in its sample. Its target antigen remains unknown. Per-base quality was not reported, and no clone a single base away is much larger than it. The donors were healthy, HIV-negative adults who had no recently reported acute infections or vaccinations. Every donor was a Caucasian adult residing in Nashville, Tennessee, USA. CD4+ T cells were enriched by magnetic negative selection, after which naive cells were positively selected on CD45RA and the negative fraction was taken as the memory subset. Blood was obtained by leukapheresis, after which PBMCs were separated by Ficoll-Histopaque density gradient centrifugation and cryopreserved in liquid nitrogen vapor phase. Analytical flow cytometry was used to check the purity and quantity of each magnetically sorted T cell population. Genomic DNA was isolated from each sorted fraction and quantified by UV absorbance on a Nanodrop 2000c.

Using the deep immunoSEQ assay, TCR CDR3 regions were amplified from genomic DNA by multiplex PCR. Extracted genomic DNA from each cell subset was spread evenly across all wells of several immunoSEQ 96-well plates, with each plate serving as a replicate. For sorted subsets, each replicate PCR was loaded with 150 to 250 ng genomic DNA, equivalent to 30,000 to 35,000 T cell genomes. Purified libraries were quantified with a Qubit 3.0 fluorometer, sized on a Bioanalyzer 2100, and re-quantified with the KAPA Library Quantification kit. Each immunoSEQ 96-well plate was sequenced on its own single-read 150-cycle Illumina NextSeq 550 flow cell. From the authors' description of their analysis: Because only junctional sequences without quality scores were contained in the immunoSEQ output, filtering matching that applied to full-length reads could not be performed. Sequences were annotated with PyIR, a Python wrapper for IgBLAST v1.9, using IMGT germline references to assign V/J genes and CDR3. Reads were filtered out if the reads had weak V/J assignments (E-value above 1e-6), no CDR3, stop codons, out-of-frame junctions, or ambiguous translated residues. V3J clonotypes were defined by identical inferred V gene, J gene, and CDR3 amino acid sequence. The percentage overlap between two repertoires was calculated by dividing the number of shared unique clonotypes by the size of the smaller repertoire. Richness of each repertoire was evaluated using RTK rarefaction, the Chao1 estimator, and Recon v2.1 estimates of unobserved clonotypes. OLGA was used to compute generation probabilities for all TCRbeta clonotypes that the gDNA method yielded from a few donors. TCRdb re-hosts the immuneACCESS table, in-frame sequences only. Its copies lack some clones; in the studies checked, an unresolved V gene accounts for under half of them, and the cause for the rest is not known. That table furnishes V, J and clone size, whereas the DNA furnished D and trimming. The sample has under 1,100,000 clones on record, about 75% of them singletons. 1.2% to 1.5% of the sample is held by the ten biggest clonotypes.

Material for sequencing was memory CD4+ T cells sorted from blood. The label giving this sample's cell subset or site can be read as: CD45RA-negative fraction. The TCR sequence derives from a man aged 18 to 30 in good health.

CDR3 protein: CASSPGLAGGDPYEQYF. The DNA sequence is TGTGCCAGCAGTCCGGGACTAGCGGGGGGGGATCCCTACGAGCAGTACTTC. The chain joins TRBV27 to TRBJ2-7; 16 junctional bases match TRBD2. The germline V and J ends show losses of 5 bases and 2 bases respectively, and no gene match explains 6 bases of the junction. Based on the germline V gene (reference sequence), the CDR1 and CDR2 sequences are MNHEY and SMNVEV. The CDR3 measures 17 amino acids from cysteine to phenylalanine. The kept DNA is CDR3 alone, 51 bases in frame from the first base.